This T cell receptor beta chain was retrieved from a study of blood T cells in healthy people across ages. Whole-study results and caveats: When set beside aged donors, long-lived donors presented more naive CD4+ cells and higher diversity.

Together with a sample-barcoded 5' primer, a J-beta primer mix was included in a second PCR lasting about 7 to 11 cycles. Each cDNA molecule was tagged by a template-switch adaptor with 12 random nucleotides. The study obtained at least 2.5 million CDR3-containing paired-end reads from every sample. TCRdb ran MiXCR on the 5' RACE reads and lists one entry per CDR3 protein. The sample includes over a million distinct CDR3 sequences, approximately 40% seen only once; the top ten take approximately 7.9%. Worth noting for this clonotype: Its antigen remains unknown.

Per germline, CDR1 DFQATT and CDR2 SNEGSKA (reference sequence). The CDR3 loop spans 14 amino acids. Trimming pared 2 bases from V and 4 bases from J, leaving 14 bases between. Sequenced input: blood. This sequence originates from a woman aged 18-29 years in good health. The chain combines TRBV20-1 with TRBJ1-2; the D gene is possibly TRBD1 (6 bases). The CDR3 DNA reads TGCAGTGCTAGACTTCGGGGGGCGGCCTATGGCTACACCTTC. Translation: CSARLRGAAYGYTF.